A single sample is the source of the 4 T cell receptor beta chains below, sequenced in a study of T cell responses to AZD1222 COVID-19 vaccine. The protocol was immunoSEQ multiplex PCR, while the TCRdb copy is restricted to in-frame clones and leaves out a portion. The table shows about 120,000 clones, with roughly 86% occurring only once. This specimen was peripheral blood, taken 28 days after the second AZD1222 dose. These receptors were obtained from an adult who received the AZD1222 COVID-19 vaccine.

This chain's CDR3 is CASSLGPGQSSYEQYF. CDR3 in DNA: TGTGCCAGCAGCTTGGGCCCTGGGCAGAGCTCCTACGAGCAGTACTTC. The V gene is TRBV5-5, the J gene TRBJ2-7, with D unclear. Trimming shortened V by 0 bases and J by 0 bases, and 13 bases separated the two germline ends. This CDR3 has 16 amino acids. From germline, CDR1 is SGHKS and CDR2 YYEKEE (reference sequence).

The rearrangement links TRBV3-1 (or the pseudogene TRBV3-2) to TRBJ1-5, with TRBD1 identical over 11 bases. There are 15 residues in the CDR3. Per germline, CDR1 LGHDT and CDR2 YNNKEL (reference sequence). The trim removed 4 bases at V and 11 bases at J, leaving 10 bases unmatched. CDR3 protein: CASSRAGTGGQTQHF. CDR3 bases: TGTGCCAGCAGCCGCGCCGGGACAGGGGGACAGACCCAGCATTTT.

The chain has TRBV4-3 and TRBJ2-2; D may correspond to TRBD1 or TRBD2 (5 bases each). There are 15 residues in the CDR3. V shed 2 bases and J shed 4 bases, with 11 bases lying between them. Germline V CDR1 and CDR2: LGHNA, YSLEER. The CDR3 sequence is CASSQIGDGTGELFF. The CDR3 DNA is TGCGCCAGCAGCCAAATTGGGGACGGCACCGGGGAGCTGTTTTTT.

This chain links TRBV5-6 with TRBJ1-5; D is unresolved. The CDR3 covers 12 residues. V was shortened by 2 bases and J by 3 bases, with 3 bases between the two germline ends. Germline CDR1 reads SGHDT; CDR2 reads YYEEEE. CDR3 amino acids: CASSFLNQPQHF. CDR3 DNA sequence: TGTGCCAGCAGCTTCCTCAATCAGCCCCAGCATTTT.